Listed here are 30 T cell receptor beta chains from one sample, sequenced in a study of blood T cell repertoires in COVID-19. Sequenced by immunoSEQ multiplex PCR; TCRdb stores in-frame clones only, minus some. Of over 75,000 clones listed, 88% are singletons. Material for sequencing was peripheral blood. All receptors derive from a man over 45 with COVID-19, enrolled during active disease.

This clone was counted once. This rearrangement joins TRBV5-1 to TRBJ2-3, with TRBD1 identical over 9 bases. Germline CDR1 is SGHRS and CDR2 is YFSETQ. Germline trimming cut 4 bases from V and 4 bases from J; bases unmatched to any gene: 10. The CDR3 has 16 amino acids. CDR3 amino acids: CASSPTGTGLSDTQYF. The CDR3, as DNA: TGCGCCAGCAGCCCTACCGGGACAGGGCTTTCAGATACGCAGTATTTT. The variable domain in full, with the rest retrieved from reference TRBV5-1 and TRBJ2-3, is KAGVTQTPRYLIKTRGQQVTLSCSPISGHRSVSWYQQTPGQGLQFLFEYFSETQRNKGNFPGRFSGRQFSNSRSEMNVSTLELGDSALYLCASSPTGTGLSDTQYFGPGTRLTVL.

The rearrangement uses TRBV5-1 and TRBJ1-2; weak D call: TRBD1 (5 bases). The V gene lost 7 bases and the J gene lost 2 bases, with 15 bases spanning the gap. This CDR3 has 14 amino acids. Germline V gives CDR1 SGHRS, CDR2 YFSETQ. The CDR3 loop is CASGQGGVNYGYTF. Written as DNA, the CDR3 is TGCGCCAGCGGCCAGGGAGGCGTCAACTATGGCTACACCTTC.

CDR3 DNA: TGTGCCAGCAGCTTTGACTGGACGGGAGAAGTTCTAGGGTCCTACGAGCAGTACTTC. Protein product: CASSFDWTGEVLGSYEQYF. The chain joins TRBV7-8 to TRBJ2-7, with D maybe TRBD2 (6 bases). CDR3 size: 19 residues. V lost 3 bases and J lost 1, with 25 bases in between. Germline loops: CDR1 SGHVS, CDR2 FQNEAQ.

The chain couples TRBV7-3 to TRBJ1-6; weak D call: TRBD1 (5 bases). The length of the CDR3 is 15 residues. Trimming pared 5 bases from V and 7 bases from J, leaving 15 bases between. Germline assignment: CDR1 SGHTA and CDR2 FQGTGA. CDR3 nucleotide sequence: TGTGCCAGCAGCGCCGGGGGGGAACGAAATTCACCCCTCCACTTT. This encodes CASSAGGERNSPLHF.

This clone showed up just once. The gene calls are TRBV2 and TRBJ1-4; a possible D gene is TRBD1 (5 bases). This CDR3 comprises 14 residues. V lost 9 bases and J lost 4, with 15 bases in between. Germline V lookup: CDR1 SNHLY, CDR2 FYNNEI. CDR3 sequence reads: CARSLGAHNEKLFF. The CDR3 coding sequence is TGTGCCAGAAGCCTAGGGGCTCATAATGAAAAACTGTTTTTT. Full variable domain (rest looked up from reference TRBV2 and TRBJ1-4): EPEVTQTPSHQVTQMGQEVILRCVPISNHLYFYWYRQILGQKVEFLVSFYNNEISEKSEIFDDQFSVERPDGSNFTLKIRSTKLEDSAMYFCARSLGAHNEKLFFGSGTQLSVL.

J is TRBJ2-7 and V is TRBV24-1; 8 bases align to TRBD1. Germline V lookup: CDR1 KGHDR, CDR2 SFDVKD. The CDR3 loop spans 14 amino acids. V gave up 3 bases and J gave up 4 bases; unmatched junction bases: 4. The CDR3, as DNA: TGTGCCACCAGTGATCCCGGGACAGGTTACGAGCAGTACTTC. Amino acids: CATSDPGTGYEQYF.

V gene TRBV6-5 combines with J gene TRBJ2-1; the D gene is possibly TRBD2 (5 bases). Trimming stripped 5 bases from V and 8 bases from J, with 16 bases between. This CDR3 has 14 amino acids. Germline V gene sequence: CDR1 MNHEY, CDR2 SVGAGI. The CDR3 nucleotides are TGTGCCAGCAGTACTAGATTGGGATTGCATGAGCAGTTCTTC. It specifies CASSTRLGLHEQFF.

The V gene is TRBV28, the J gene TRBJ1-5; 9 nucleotides line up with TRBD1. The CDR3 has 17 residues. The germline V gene has CDR1 MDHEN and CDR2 SYDVKM. Trimming cost V 0 bases and J 7 bases; bases outside gene matches: 10. The CDR3 region is CASSLWDRGTPGQPQHF. The CDR3 DNA reads TGTGCCAGCAGTTTATGGGACAGGGGCACCCCGGGGCAGCCCCAGCATTTT.

The V gene is TRBV7-2, the J gene TRBJ2-7; no clear D. The CDR3 consists of 16 residues. The germline V and J ends were trimmed by 1 base and 0 bases, with 13 bases remaining between them. From germline, CDR1 is SGHTA and CDR2 FQGNSA. CDR3 in DNA: TGTGCCAGCAGCTTAGTCGGAACAGATAACTCCTACGAGCAGTACTTC. This translates into CASSLVGTDNSYEQYF.

The sample holds a few counts of this clone. V and J are TRBV6-1 and TRBJ2-7; D possibly corresponds to TRBD2 (6 bases). In germline, CDR1 is MNHNS, CDR2 SASEGT. The CDR3 runs 15 residues. Trimming pared 3 bases from V and 3 bases from J, leaving 15 bases between. As DNA, the CDR3 is TGTGCCAGCAGTGATTGGTTGCGGGGACTCTACGAGCAGTACTTC. It yields the protein CASSDWLRGLYEQYF.

The genes are TRBV4-2 and TRBJ2-7; weak D call: TRBD1 (5 bases). V dropped 1 base and J dropped 3 bases, with 16 bases sitting between them. The CDR3 is 16 residues long. The germline CDR1 and CDR2 sequences are LGHNA and YNFKEQ. As DNA, the CDR3 is TGTGCCAGCAGCCAAGCTCAAGGGGCAGATTTCTACGAGCAGTACTTC. As protein: CASSQAQGADFYEQYF.

The chain has TRBV28 and TRBJ1-2, with 7 bases that match TRBD1. The CDR3 extends over 13 amino acids. V was clipped by 11 bases and J by 2 bases; unmatched bases: 8. The germline V gene has CDR1 MDHEN and CDR2 SYDVKM. The CDR3 loop reads CAGSGGQNYGYTF. The CDR3 DNA follows: TGTGCCGGTTCAGGGGGACAGAACTATGGCTACACCTTC.

This chain links TRBV10-1 with TRBJ2-2, with D maybe TRBD1 (6 bases). The CDR3 is 12 residues long. Germline V gene data show CDR1 as WNHNN and CDR2 as SYGVQD (reference sequence). DNA of the CDR3: TGCTCAAGGGGGTCGGGCACCGGGGAGCTGTTTTTT. This sequence encodes CSRGSGTGELFF.

The chain uses TRBV19 and TRBJ1-4; the match to TRBD1 covers 9 bases. This CDR3 is 15 amino acids long. The germline V gene has CDR1 LNHDA and CDR2 SQIVND (reference sequence). V shed 5 bases, J shed 10 bases, and the junction held 11 bases outside the gene matches. The CDR3 is CASSVQGAVRGKLFF. For the CDR3, the DNA is TGTGCCAGTAGTGTACAGGGGGCGGTTCGGGGAAAACTGTTTTTT.

This chain links TRBV7-9 with TRBJ1-6; D is ambiguous. This CDR3 spans 14 amino acids. CDR1 is SEHNR, CDR2 FQNEAQ, per germline (reference sequence). The V gene lost 7 bases and the J gene lost 8 bases, with 15 bases spanning the gap. Here the CDR3 DNA reads TGTGCCAGCACACCGGCCGGGGTTGATTCACCCCTCCACTTT. It specifies CASTPAGVDSPLHF.

The V gene is TRBV19, the J gene TRBJ2-7, with TRBD2 matching 13 bases. J lost 2 bases, V lost 6 bases, and 7 bases had no gene match. CDR3 length equals 16 residues. Germline V lookup: CDR1 LNHDA, CDR2 SQIVND (reference sequence). The CDR3 nucleotides are TGTGCCAGTAGCCCCAGGGGGACTAGCGGGACCTACGAGCAGTACTTC. Protein product: CASSPRGTSGTYEQYF.

This chain links TRBV10-3 with TRBJ1-5; TRBD1 matches 8 bases. This CDR3 is built from 15 residues. The germline V gene encodes CDR1 ENHRY and CDR2 SYGVKD. Germline trimming cut 11 bases from V and 4 bases from J; bases unmatched to any gene: 13. CDR3 sequence (DNA): TGTGCCTCCCGGGCCCGGACAGGGACAAATCAGCCCCAGCATTTT. This gives the protein CASRARTGTNQPQHF.

V and J are TRBV30 and TRBJ1-5; D uncertain. The CDR3 has 12 residues. CDR1 is GTSNPN and CDR2 is SVGIG in the germline V gene (reference sequence). V was cut by 2 bases and J by 4 bases, with 6 bases left in between. In DNA form, the CDR3 reads TGTGCCTGGAGTTCCCAGAATCAGCCCCAGCATTTT. Protein: CAWSSQNQPQHF.

V and J are TRBV2 and TRBJ1-6, with TRBD1 as a possible D gene (6 bases). V gave up 0 bases and J gave up 9 bases, with 12 bases separating them. The CDR3 runs 15 residues. CDR1 and CDR2 from the germline V gene are SNHLY and FYNNEI. The CDR3 is CASSEAGGQVSPLHF. The DNA for the CDR3 is TGTGCCAGCAGTGAAGCGGGGGGGCAGGTTTCACCCCTCCACTTT. Full variable domain (missing parts from reference TRBV2 and TRBJ1-6): EPEVTQTPSHQVTQMGQEVILRCVPISNHLYFYWYRQILGQKVEFLVSFYNNEISEKSEIFDDQFSVERPDGSNFTLKIRSTKLEDSAMYFCASSEAGGQVSPLHFGNGTRLTVT.

This rearrangement joins TRBV30 to TRBJ1-3; 7 positions match TRBD1. Trimming cost V 3 bases and J 4 bases; bases outside gene matches: 3. CDR3 size: 13 residues. Per the germline V gene, CDR1 is GTSNPN and CDR2 is SVGIG (reference sequence). CDR3 amino acids: CAWRQGWGNTIYF. The CDR3 nucleotides are TGTGCCTGGAGACAGGGGTGGGGAAACACCATATATTTT.

This rearrangement joins TRBV11-2 to TRBJ1-5; the match to TRBD1 covers 9 bases. V was clipped by 7 bases and J by 1 base; unmatched bases: 8. The V gene's germline CDR1 is SGHAT and CDR2 FQNNGV. This CDR3 region has 16 residues. The CDR3 DNA sequence: TGTGCCAGCACCCCCCGGGGGACAGGGAGCAATCAGCCCCAGCATTTT. As protein: CASTPRGTGSNQPQHF.

The gene calls are TRBV27 and TRBJ2-3; D might be TRBD2 (5 bases). Germline CDR1 is MNHEY and CDR2 is SMNVEV (reference sequence). Trimming cost V 7 bases and J 7 bases, with 18 bases left between them. CDR3 length: 14 amino acids. CDR3 region: CASTSLASPHTQYF. CDR3 bases: TGTGCCAGCACTAGTCTAGCTTCCCCCCATACGCAGTATTTT.

On this clone: Additional DNA sequences in this sample encode the identical CDR3. The V call is TRBV14, the J call TRBJ1-2, with a weak D call TRBD1 (5 bases). V shed 0 bases and J shed 7 bases, with 12 bases lying between them. Looked up from germline, CDR1 is SGHDN and CDR2 is FVKESK. The CDR3 consists of 14 residues. The CDR3 nucleotides read TGTGCCAGCAGCCAAGAATGGGGGGGGTTTGGCTACACCTTC. Translating it yields CASSQEWGGFGYTF. Complete variable domain (other parts from reference TRBV14 and TRBJ1-2): EAGVTQFPSHSVIEKGQTVTLRCDPISGHDNLYWYRRVMGKEIKFLLHFVKESKQDESGMPNNRFLAERTGGTYSTLKVQPAELEDSGVYFCASSQEWGGFGYTFGSGTRLTVV.

V usage is TRBV6-5 and J usage is TRBJ2-7; 8 bases agree with TRBD1. The CDR3 loop spans 16 amino acids. J was trimmed by 1 base and V by 2 bases; bases with no gene match: 7. Germline CDR1 reads MNHEY; CDR2 reads SVGAGI. CDR3 sequence reads: CASSYRGQGHSYEQYF. For the CDR3, the DNA is TGTGCCAGCAGTTACAGAGGACAGGGTCATTCCTACGAGCAGTACTTC.

The CDR3 sequence is CASSPSRVLLEEQFF. In nucleotides, the CDR3 is TGTGCCAGCAGCCCCTCCCGGGTTCTCCTCGAGGAGCAGTTCTTC. The chain links TRBV7-8 to TRBJ2-1; no reliable D call. There are 15 residues in the CDR3. Between the trimmed V and J ends, which lost 5 bases and 10 bases, there was a span of 21 bases. The germline CDR1 and CDR2 sequences are SGHVS and FQNEAQ.

V is TRBV25-1 and J is TRBJ1-6; TRBD1 is a possible D gene (5 bases). V dropped 2 bases and J dropped 0 bases, with 8 bases sitting between them. Germline-derived CDR1 and CDR2 are MGHDK and SYGVNS. The CDR3 totals 16 residues. CDR3 in DNA: TGTGCCAGCAGTGAACAGGGTAGCTCCTATAATTCACCCCTCCACTTT. This gives the protein CASSEQGSSYNSPLHF.

The count of this clone is one. This chain links TRBV10-3 with TRBJ2-1, with TRBD2 matching over 8 bases. Germline lookup yields CDR1 ENHRY and CDR2 SYGVKD. This CDR3 has 15 amino acids. V trimming: 0 bases; J trimming: 9 bases; junction bases outside the gene matches: 7. CDR3 loop: CAISESSSGVREQFF. The CDR3 DNA sequence: TGTGCCATCAGTGAGTCGAGTAGCGGGGTCCGTGAGCAGTTCTTC.

The J gene is TRBJ2-7, the V gene TRBV28; D perhaps matches TRBD1 (6 bases). CDR3 length: 16 residues. V shed 6 bases and J shed 5 bases, with 23 bases lying between them. The V gene's germline CDR1 is MDHEN and CDR2 SYDVKM. The CDR3 nucleotides are TGTGCCAGCAGCGAACACGGGTTCGGCAGGGGCCACGAGCAGTACTTC. Protein product: CASSEHGFGRGHEQYF.

This clone appeared a single time. V is TRBV28 and J is TRBJ2-7; 8 positions agree with TRBD1. Losses at the gene ends were 5 bases for V and 3 bases for J; bases not matched to a gene: 9. Germline V CDR1 and CDR2: MDHEN, SYDVKM. CDR3 size: 15 residues. CDR3 residues: CASSPRTGRNYEQYF. In DNA, the CDR3 is TGTGCCAGCAGTCCAAGGACAGGGCGAAACTACGAGCAGTACTTC.

CDR3 region: CASSSTGRNEQYF. The DNA for the CDR3 is TGTGCCAGCAGTTCGACAGGGAGAAACGAGCAGTACTTC. The chain has TRBV28 and TRBJ2-7; 7 nucleotides agree with TRBD1. The length of the CDR3 is 13 residues. Trimming took 4 bases from V and 5 from J; bases not matched to a gene: 5. The germline V gene has CDR1 MDHEN and CDR2 SYDVKM.